This T cell receptor (beta chain) was identified in a study of T cell responses to AZD1222 COVID-19 vaccine. Study findings and constraints: Spike was spanned by vaccine-associated CD4 TCRs, which were dominant at 160-218 and 743-854. Clonal diversity was possibly underestimated; the donors were predominantly white British and more often female.

This clone appeared once. Antigen unknown. Assay: immunoSEQ multiplex PCR; the TCRdb copy retains only in-frame clones and omits some. The profile shows approximately 110,000 clones, around 85% of them singletons. The CDR3 is 16 residues long. Trimming took 2 bases from V and 4 from J; bases not matched to a gene: 7. In germline, CDR1 is SGHRS, CDR2 YFSETQ. V gene TRBV5-1 combines with J gene TRBJ2-1; TRBD2 matches 9 bases. The sequenced sample was peripheral blood, obtained 28 days after the second AZD1222 dose. The receptor comes from an adult who received the AZD1222 COVID-19 vaccine. CDR3 coding DNA: TGCGCCAGCAGCTTAGGCCTAGCGGGGCCTTACAATGAGCAGTTCTTC. Encoded protein: CASSLGLAGPYNEQFF.